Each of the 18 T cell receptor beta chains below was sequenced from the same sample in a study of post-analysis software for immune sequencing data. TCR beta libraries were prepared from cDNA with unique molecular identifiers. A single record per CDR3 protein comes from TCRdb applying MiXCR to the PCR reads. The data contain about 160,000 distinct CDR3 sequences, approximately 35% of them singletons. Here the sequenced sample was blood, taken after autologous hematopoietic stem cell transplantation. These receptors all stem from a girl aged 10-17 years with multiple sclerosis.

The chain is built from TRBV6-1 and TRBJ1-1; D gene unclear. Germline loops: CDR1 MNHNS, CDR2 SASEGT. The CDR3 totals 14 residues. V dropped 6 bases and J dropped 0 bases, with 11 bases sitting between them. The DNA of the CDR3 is TGTGCCAGCAGGCGGGCAGTGCTGAACACTGAAGCTTTCTTT. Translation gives CASRRAVLNTEAFF.

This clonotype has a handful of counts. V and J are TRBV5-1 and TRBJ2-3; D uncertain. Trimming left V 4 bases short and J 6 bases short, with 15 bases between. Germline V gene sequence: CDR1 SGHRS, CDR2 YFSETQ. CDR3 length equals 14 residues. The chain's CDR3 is CASSPRPVGDTQYF. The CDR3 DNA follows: TGCGCCAGCAGCCCACGTCCCGTGGGGGATACGCAGTATTTT.

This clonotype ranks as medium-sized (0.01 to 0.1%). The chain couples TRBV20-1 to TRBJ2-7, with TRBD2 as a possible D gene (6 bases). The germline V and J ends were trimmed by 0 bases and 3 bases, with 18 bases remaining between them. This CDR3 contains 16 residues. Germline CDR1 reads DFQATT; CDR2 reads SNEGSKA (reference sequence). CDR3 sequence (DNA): TGCAGTGCTAGAGATAGTTCCCTAGCGTCTTACTACGAGCAGTACTTC. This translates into CSARDSSLASYYEQYF.

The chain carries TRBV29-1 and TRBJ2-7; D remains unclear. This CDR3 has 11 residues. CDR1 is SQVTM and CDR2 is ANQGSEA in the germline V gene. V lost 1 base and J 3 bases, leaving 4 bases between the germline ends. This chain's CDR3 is CSVEVDYEQYF. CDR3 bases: TGCAGCGTTGAAGTAGACTACGAGCAGTACTTC.

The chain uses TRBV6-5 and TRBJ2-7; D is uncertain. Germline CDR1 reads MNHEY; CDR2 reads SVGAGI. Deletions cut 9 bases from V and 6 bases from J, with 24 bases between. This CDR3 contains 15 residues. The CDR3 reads CASRPLGIEAFEQYF. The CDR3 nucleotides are TGTGCCAGTCGCCCCCTGGGGATAGAGGCCTTCGAGCAGTACTTC.

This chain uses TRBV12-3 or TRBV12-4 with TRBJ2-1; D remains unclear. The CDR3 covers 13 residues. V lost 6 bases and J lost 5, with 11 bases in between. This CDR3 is CASSWVGHNEQFF. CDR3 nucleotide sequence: TGTGCCAGCAGCTGGGTGGGCCACAATGAGCAGTTCTTC.

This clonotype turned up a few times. In DNA form, the CDR3 reads TGTGCCAGCAGCCCTCTACCTTTCGTCAGGCGTAGAGGCTACACCTTC. Its protein product is CASSPLPFVRRRGYTF. The chain carries TRBV5-6 and TRBJ1-2; D is ambiguous. Trimming took off 4 bases at V and 8 bases at J, with 24 bases between the two ends. In germline, CDR1 is SGHDT, CDR2 YYEEEE. The CDR3 covers 16 residues.

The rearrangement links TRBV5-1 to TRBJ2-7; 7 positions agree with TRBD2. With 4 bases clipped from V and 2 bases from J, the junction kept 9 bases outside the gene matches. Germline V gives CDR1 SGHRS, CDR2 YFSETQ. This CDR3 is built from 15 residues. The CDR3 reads CASSRIGGVPYEQYF. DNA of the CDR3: TGCGCCAGCAGCCGAATTGGGGGGGTCCCCTACGAGCAGTACTTC.

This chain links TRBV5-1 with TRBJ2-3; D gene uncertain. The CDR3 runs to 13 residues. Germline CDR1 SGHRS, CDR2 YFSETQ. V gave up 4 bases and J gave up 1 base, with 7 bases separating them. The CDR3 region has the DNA TGCGCCAGCAGCGCTCAGGGCACAGATACGCAGTATTTT. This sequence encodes CASSAQGTDTQYF.

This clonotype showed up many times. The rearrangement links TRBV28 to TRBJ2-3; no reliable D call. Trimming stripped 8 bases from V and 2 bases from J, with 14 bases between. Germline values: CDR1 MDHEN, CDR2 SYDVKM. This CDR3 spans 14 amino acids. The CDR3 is CASSIGSLTDTQYF. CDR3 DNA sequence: TGTGCCAGCTCAATAGGGTCGCTCACAGATACGCAGTATTTT.

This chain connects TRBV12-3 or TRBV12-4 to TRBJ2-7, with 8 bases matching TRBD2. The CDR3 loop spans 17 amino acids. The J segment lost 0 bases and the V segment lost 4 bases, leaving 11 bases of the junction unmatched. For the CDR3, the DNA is TGTGCCAGCAGTTCTTCCTCTTCTCGGGAGGGCTCCTACGAGCAGTACTTC. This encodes CASSSSSSREGSYEQYF.

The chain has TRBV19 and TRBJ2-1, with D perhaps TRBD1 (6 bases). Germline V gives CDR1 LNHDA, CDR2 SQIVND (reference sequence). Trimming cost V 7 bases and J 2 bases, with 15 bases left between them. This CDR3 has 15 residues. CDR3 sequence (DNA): TGTGCCAGTACCGGCCGGGACACCCCCTACAATGAGCAGTTCTTC. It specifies CASTGRDTPYNEQFF.

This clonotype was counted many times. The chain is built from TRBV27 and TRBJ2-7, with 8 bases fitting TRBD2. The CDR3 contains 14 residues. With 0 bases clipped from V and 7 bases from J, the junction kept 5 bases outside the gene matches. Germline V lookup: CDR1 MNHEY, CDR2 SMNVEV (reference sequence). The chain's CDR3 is CASSLSSGASEQYF. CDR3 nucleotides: TGTGCCAGCAGTTTATCTAGCGGGGCGTCAGAGCAGTACTTC.

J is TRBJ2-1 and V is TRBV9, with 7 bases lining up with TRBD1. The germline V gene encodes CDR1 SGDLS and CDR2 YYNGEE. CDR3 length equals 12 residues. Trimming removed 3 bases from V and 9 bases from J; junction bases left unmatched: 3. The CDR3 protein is CASSGQGSEQFF. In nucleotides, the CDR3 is TGTGCCAGCAGCGGACAGGGTTCTGAGCAGTTCTTC.

The CDR3 reads CASSASGSSYNEQFF. In DNA form, the CDR3 reads TGTGCCAGCAGCGCCAGCGGGTCCTCCTACAATGAGCAGTTCTTC. The J gene is TRBJ2-1, the V gene TRBV9; weak D call: TRBD2 (6 bases). Per the germline V gene, CDR1 is SGDLS and CDR2 is YYNGEE. With 3 bases removed from V and 0 bases from J, the gap between germline ends came to 10 bases. The CDR3 extends over 15 amino acids.

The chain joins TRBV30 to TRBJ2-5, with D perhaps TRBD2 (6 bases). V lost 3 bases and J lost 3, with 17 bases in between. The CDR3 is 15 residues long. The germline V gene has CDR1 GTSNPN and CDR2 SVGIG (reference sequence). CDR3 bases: TGTGCCTGGAGGGATGGACTTCGGAGGGAAGAGACCCAGTACTTC. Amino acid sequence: CAWRDGLRREETQYF.

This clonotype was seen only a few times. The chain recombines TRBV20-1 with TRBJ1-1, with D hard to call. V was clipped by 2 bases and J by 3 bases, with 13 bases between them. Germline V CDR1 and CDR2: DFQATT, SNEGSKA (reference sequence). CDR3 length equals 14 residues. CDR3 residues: CSARRADSDTEAFF. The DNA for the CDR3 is TGCAGTGCTAGACGGGCGGATTCGGACACTGAAGCTTTCTTT.

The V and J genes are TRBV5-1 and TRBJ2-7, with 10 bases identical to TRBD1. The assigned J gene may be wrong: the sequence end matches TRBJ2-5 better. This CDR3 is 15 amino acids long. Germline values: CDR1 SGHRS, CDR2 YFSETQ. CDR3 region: CASSAGDRGGETQYF. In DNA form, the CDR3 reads TGCGCCAGCAGCGCAGGGGACAGGGGAGGAGAGACCCAGTACTTC.